These 9 T cell receptor beta chains originate from one sample sequenced in a study of T cells after yellow fever vaccination (dated by TCRdb to about 2019). In light of the paper, this sample's treatment or condition label describes: live attenuated yellow fever vaccine strain. Library preparation employed 5' RACE. The reads were generated on an Illumina NovaSeq 6000. TCRdb took the public reads, trimmed them with fastp at Q25, ran MiXCR for clone calling and kept in-frame beta chains. Each record represents a unique CDR3 protein, reported with the most common genes and DNA among its rows. In all, the sample holds a few hundred thousand distinct CDR3 sequences, and around 3.6% of those were seen once. Around 22% of the sample lies in the top ten. The source material was PBMCs, sampled on the day of the yellow fever booster vaccination. These receptors originate from a man between 18 and 35 years old who received the YFV17D yellow fever vaccine.

This clonotype was found many times. J is TRBJ1-2 and V is TRBV7-2; D is undetermined. The germline V gene has CDR1 SGHTA and CDR2 FQGNSA. The CDR3 runs 13 residues. Trimming pared 5 bases from V and 6 bases from J, leaving 13 bases between. CDR3 in DNA: TGTGCCAGCAGCCACCCCGTGGCGAATGGCTACACCTTC. Protein: CASSHPVANGYTF.

This clonotype was detected ten times or more. The V and J genes are TRBV29-1 and TRBJ2-5; no clear D. This CDR3 spans 13 amino acids. V lost 6 bases and J lost 1, with 12 bases in between. The germline CDR1 and CDR2 sequences are SQVTM and ANQGSEA. As DNA, the CDR3 is TGCAGCGTCCGTGCAAGGCTCCAAGAGACCCAGTACTTC. Its protein product is CSVRARLQETQYF. The full variable domain, rest sourced from reference TRBV29-1 and TRBJ2-5, is SAVISQKPSRDICQRGTSLTIQCQVDSQVTMMFWYRQQPGQSLTLIATANQGSEATYESGFVIDKFPISRPNLTFSTLTVSNMSPEDSSIYLCSVRARLQETQYFGPGTRLLVL.

The chain employs TRBV7-6 and TRBJ2-3, with 16 bases matching TRBD2. The V and J ends lost 1 base and 5 bases, in that order; junction bases with no gene match: 6. The CDR3 is 18 amino acids. Looked up from germline, CDR1 is SGHVS and CDR2 is FNYEAQ. The CDR3 loop reads CASSLVGLAGGPGDTQYF. DNA for the CDR3: TGTGCCAGCAGCTTAGTGGGACTAGCGGGGGGGCCGGGAGATACGCAGTATTTT.

This sequence joins TRBV5-4 and TRBJ2-1, with D perhaps matching TRBD2 (7 bases). This CDR3 is built from 15 residues. Germline loops: CDR1 SGHNT, CDR2 YYREEE (reference sequence). The germline V and J ends were trimmed by 0 bases and 7 bases, with 14 bases remaining between them. CDR3 sequence (DNA): TGTGCCAGCAGCTTGGTCGGGGGAGGGGGGAATGAGCAGTTCTTC. Protein product: CASSLVGGGGNEQFF.

The CDR3 coding sequence is TGCGCCAGCAGCCACACTAGCGGGGGGTTCACAGATACGCAGTATTTT. Translating it yields CASSHTSGGFTDTQYF. The V and J genes are TRBV4-1 and TRBJ2-3; TRBD2 matches at 12 bases. CDR3 size: 16 residues. V trimming: 3 bases; J trimming: 2 bases; junction bases outside the gene matches: 3. Germline V gene lookup returns CDR1 MGHRA and CDR2 YSYEKL.

Many counts were recorded for this clonotype. The chain employs TRBV7-3 and TRBJ2-3, with D unclear. V lost 2 bases, J lost 5 bases, and 14 bases lay in between. CDR3 length equals 15 residues. Germline loops: CDR1 SGHTA, CDR2 FQGTGA. The CDR3 DNA reads TGTGCCAGCAGCTTATCGTCAGGAAGAGGAGATACGCAGTATTTT. It specifies CASSLSSGRGDTQYF.

In its sample, this clonotype was seen a few times. The chain couples TRBV6-5 to TRBJ1-5; maybe TRBD1 (6 bases). CDR3 length: 20 amino acids. Trimming removed 5 bases from V and 0 bases from J, with 26 bases in between. Germline V gene lookup returns CDR1 MNHEY and CDR2 SVGAGI. The CDR3 DNA reads TGTGCCAGCAGTCTCCGACCGGGACACCCAACTATTCATAGCAATCAGCCCCAGCATTTT. As protein: CASSLRPGHPTIHSNQPQHF.

This clonotype was seen repeatedly, ten times or more. The gene calls are TRBV28 and TRBJ1-1; 9 nucleotides agree with TRBD1. This CDR3 has 14 residues. Germline CDR1 reads MDHEN; CDR2 reads SYDVKM. With V trimmed by 7 bases and J by 12 bases, 15 bases remained unmatched. In DNA form, the CDR3 reads TGTGCCAGCACCCCTGCCCAGGTGACAGGGGGAACTTTCTTT. This sequence encodes CASTPAQVTGGTFF.

This clonotype showed up many times. This chain uses TRBV9 with TRBJ2-5; the D gene is possibly TRBD2 (6 bases). V lost 4 bases, J lost 5 bases, and 21 bases lay in between. CDR1 and CDR2 (germline): SGDLS, YYNGEE. The CDR3 sequence is 16 residues long. The CDR3 protein is CASSPHLSGFKETQYF. Here the CDR3 DNA reads TGTGCCAGCAGCCCCCACCTCAGCGGGTTTAAGGAGACCCAGTACTTC. Variable domain in full (rest from reference TRBV9 and TRBJ2-5): DSGVTQTPKHLITATGQRVTLRCSPRSGDLSVYWYQQSLDQGLQFLIQYYNGEERAKGNILERFSAQQFPDLHSELNLSSLELGDSALYFCASSPHLSGFKETQYFGPGTRLLVL.